These T cell receptor beta chains were read from a single sample in a study of blood T cell repertoires in COVID-19. Assay: immunoSEQ multiplex PCR; the TCRdb copy retains only in-frame clones and omits some. Of about 170,000 clones in the sample, 85% to 90% were seen once. The sample was peripheral blood. These receptors came from a woman aged 80 or over in a cohort sampled during active or convalescent COVID-19. CDR3s include the opening cysteine and the closing phenylalanine or tryptophan. D genes are given only for firm matches.

>TRBV30|TRBD1
CAWGNARGLSQPQHF
>TRBV5-1|-
CASSLLVGEGPGAQYF
>TRBV7-9|TRBD1
CASSHRGKNTGELFF
>TRBV7-9|TRBD1
CASSQPRDRANTGELFF
>TRBV10-3|-
CAISESYYNEQFF
>TRBV7-9|TRBD2
CASSPGLVPYEQYF
>TRBV6-5|-
CASSYLQGYGYTF
>TRBV18|-
CASSPGTLTTNEKLFF
>TRBV2|-
CASRLELNTEAFF
>TRBV28|TRBD1
CASTPPRDSNYNSPLHF
>TRBV24-1|TRBD1
CATRAGTGHNEQFF
>TRBV2|TRBD2
CASRLAGPEQYF
>TRBV7-6|-
CASSPRPRGGGNTIYF
>TRBV27|-
CASSFIADWSPIGTQYF
>TRBV5-6|-
CASSIGQPVGYTF
>TRBV21-1|-
CASSKDEGTHERFF
>TRBV18|-
CASSLTADSLSSYEQYF
>TRBV6-5|-
CASTREHNSPLHF
>TRBV28|-
CATSLGGLKNIQYF
>TRBV7-6|TRBD1
CASSHPYGSRGLRGYTF
>TRBV6-1|-
CASSETPGNTGELFF
>TRBV18|TRBD2
CASSPRTSGGYNEQFF
>TRBV4-3|TRBD2
CASSQGTSGGAKETQYF
>TRBV5-6|TRBD1
CASSRGTDYYGYTF
>TRBV6-2/TRBV6-3|-
CASSYTGMGSPQHF
>TRBV4-1|TRBD2
CASSQYGTRDTGELFF
>TRBV2|TRBD2
CASSSPGLADSTDTQYF
>TRBV14|TRBD1
CASSQELRWAGGVPELVTGELFF
>TRBV27|TRBD1
CASSSYDRAGNTIYF
>TRBV2|-
CASRESGEVGNQPQHF
>TRBV10-1|TRBD2
CASSEGTGLAVSSYNEQFF
>TRBV4-1|-
CASSPDGIGQTQYF
>TRBV20-1|TRBD2
CSASPGLAGGTNTGELFF
>TRBV5-4|-
CASSPLIGTRYGYTF
>TRBV18|TRBD2
CASSPVGGSGANVLTF
>TRBV12-5|-
CASGPGQNTEAFF
>TRBV27|TRBD2
CASANGAGGRINEQFF
>TRBV10-2|-
CASSGDSGTDTQYF
>TRBV18|TRBD1
CASSPSPGQDNYGYTF
>TRBV7-2|TRBD1
CASSLGGGQGNTGELFF
>TRBV7-2|-
CASSWGGAGGDGYTF
>TRBV10-1|TRBD2
CASSLTSGGPNTGELFF
>TRBV5-1|-
CASSTGQLSQPQHF
>TRBV6-5|TRBD1
CASQTGADTQYF
>TRBV4-1|TRBD1
CASKFGRGFPEAFF
>TRBV25-1|TRBD2
CASRDSGRRGETQYF